This T cell receptor (beta chain) was identified in a study of blood T cell repertoires in COVID-19. For the study at large: From T cells, B-cell-depleted T cells, or PBMCs came the material, which was cDNA or gDNA.

Germline V gene sequence: CDR1 LGHNA, CDR2 YSLEER. This CDR3 is built from 16 residues. The junction had 4 bases not matched to a gene; V was cut back by 4 bases and J by 0 bases. The protocol was immunoSEQ multiplex PCR, while the TCRdb copy is restricted to in-frame clones and leaves out a portion. In the table there are about 150,000 clones, about 83% of which are singletons. The chain couples TRBV4-3 to TRBJ1-4; 8 positions match TRBD1. Sequencing was done on a sample of peripheral blood. The origin of this receptor is a woman in her 70s who had recovered from COVID-19. DNA for the CDR3: TGCGCCAGCAGCCGGGACAGGCGAGCAACTAATGAAAAACTGTTTTTT. It yields the protein CASSRDRRATNEKLFF.